This T cell receptor (beta chain) was captured by sequencing in a study of T cell responses to AZD1222 COVID-19 vaccine. Pooling was applied to second doses at about 4 or about 12 weeks. The assay was immunoSEQ multiplex PCR, and TCRdb's table has in-frame clones only and misses some. The table has about 100,000 clones, 80% to 90% seen once. The germline gives CDR1 MNHEY, CDR2 SMNVEV (reference sequence). The CDR3 length is 15 residues. Unmatched junction bases numbered 6, after V lost 2 bases and J lost 5 bases. Broader study findings: A mostly white British donor set with more females was recruited, and clonal diversity was possibly underestimated. Epitopes outside B.1.351 and B.1.1.7 mutated regions reportedly drew nearly half of spike TCRs.

Concerning this clone itself: Antigen unknown.

The starting material was peripheral blood, obtained 28 days after the second AZD1222 dose. This sequence originates from an adult who received the AZD1222 COVID-19 vaccine. This rearrangement joins TRBV27 to TRBJ2-5; 9 positions match TRBD2. CDR3 in DNA: TGTGCCAGCAGTTTAATGGCGGGGGGGCTTGAGACCCAGTACTTC. Amino acid sequence: CASSLMAGGLETQYF.